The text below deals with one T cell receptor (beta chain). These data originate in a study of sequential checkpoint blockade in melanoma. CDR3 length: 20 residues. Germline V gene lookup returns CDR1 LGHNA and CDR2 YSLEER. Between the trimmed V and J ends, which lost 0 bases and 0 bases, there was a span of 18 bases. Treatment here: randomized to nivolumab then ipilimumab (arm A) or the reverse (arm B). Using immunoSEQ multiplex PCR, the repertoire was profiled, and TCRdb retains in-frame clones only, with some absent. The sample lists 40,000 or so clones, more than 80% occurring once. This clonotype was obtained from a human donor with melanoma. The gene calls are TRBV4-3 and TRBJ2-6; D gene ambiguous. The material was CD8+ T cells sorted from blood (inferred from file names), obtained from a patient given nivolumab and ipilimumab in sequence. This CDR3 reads CASSQEVYPRVTSGANVLTF. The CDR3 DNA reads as TGCGCCAGCAGCCAAGAAGTTTACCCCCGGGTGACCTCTGGGGCCAACGTCCTGACTTTC.